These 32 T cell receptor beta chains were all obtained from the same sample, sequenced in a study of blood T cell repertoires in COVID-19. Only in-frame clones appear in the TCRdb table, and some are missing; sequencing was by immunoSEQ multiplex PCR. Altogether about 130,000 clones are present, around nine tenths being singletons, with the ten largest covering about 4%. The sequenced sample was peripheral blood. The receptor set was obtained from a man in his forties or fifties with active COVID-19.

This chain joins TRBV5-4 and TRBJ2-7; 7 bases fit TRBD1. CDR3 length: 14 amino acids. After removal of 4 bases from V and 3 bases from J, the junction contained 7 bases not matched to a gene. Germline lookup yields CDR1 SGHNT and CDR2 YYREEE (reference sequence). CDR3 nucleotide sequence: TGTGCCAGCAGCATACAGGGGAACATCTACGAGCAGTACGTC. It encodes CASSIQGNIYEQYV.

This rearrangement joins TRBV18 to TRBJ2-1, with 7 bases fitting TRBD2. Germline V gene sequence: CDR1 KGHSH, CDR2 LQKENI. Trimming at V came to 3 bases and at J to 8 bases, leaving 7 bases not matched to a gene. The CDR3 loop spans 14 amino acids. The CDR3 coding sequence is TGTGCCAGCTCACCGTTTTTTACTAGCGATGAGCAGTTCTTC. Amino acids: CASSPFFTSDEQFF.

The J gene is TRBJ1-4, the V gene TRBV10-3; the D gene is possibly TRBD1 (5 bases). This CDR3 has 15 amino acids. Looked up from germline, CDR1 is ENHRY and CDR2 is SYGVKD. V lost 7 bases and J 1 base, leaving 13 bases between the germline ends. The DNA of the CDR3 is TGTGCCATCAAATCCCAGGGAGGAACTAATGAAAAACTGTTTTTT. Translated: CAIKSQGGTNEKLFF.

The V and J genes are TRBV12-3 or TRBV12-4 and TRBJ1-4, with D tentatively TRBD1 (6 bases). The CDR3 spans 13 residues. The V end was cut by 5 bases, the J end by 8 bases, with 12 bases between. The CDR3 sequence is CASSADRNEKLFF. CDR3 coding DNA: TGTGCCAGCAGTGCAGACAGGAACGAAAAACTGTTTTTT.

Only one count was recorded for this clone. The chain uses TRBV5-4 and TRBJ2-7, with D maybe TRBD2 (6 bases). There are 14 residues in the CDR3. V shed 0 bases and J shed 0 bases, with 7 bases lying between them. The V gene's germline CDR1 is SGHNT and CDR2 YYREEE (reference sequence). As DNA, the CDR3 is TGTGCCAGCAGCTTGGAGGACTACTCCTACGAGCAGTACTTC. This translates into CASSLEDYSYEQYF.

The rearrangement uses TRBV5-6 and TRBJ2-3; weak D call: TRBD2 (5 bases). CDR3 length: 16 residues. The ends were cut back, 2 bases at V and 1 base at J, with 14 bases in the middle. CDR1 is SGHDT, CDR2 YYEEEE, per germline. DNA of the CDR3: TGTGCCAGCAGCTTTTTGCGGAGGAAGCGCACAGATACGCAGTATTTT. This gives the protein CASSFLRRKRTDTQYF.

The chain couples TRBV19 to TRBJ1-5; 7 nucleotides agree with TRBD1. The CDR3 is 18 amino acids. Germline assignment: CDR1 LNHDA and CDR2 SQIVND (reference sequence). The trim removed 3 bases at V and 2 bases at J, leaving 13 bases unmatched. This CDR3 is CASSISPGTVSGNQPQHF. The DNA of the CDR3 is TGTGCCAGTAGTATCAGCCCCGGGACAGTTTCGGGCAATCAGCCCCAGCATTTT. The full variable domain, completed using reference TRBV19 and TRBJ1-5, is DGGITQSPKYLFRKEGQNVTLSCEQNLNHDAMYWYRQDPGQGLRLIYYSQIVNDFQKGDIAEGYSVSREKKESFPLTVTSAQKNPTAFYLCASSISPGTVSGNQPQHFGDGTRLSIL.

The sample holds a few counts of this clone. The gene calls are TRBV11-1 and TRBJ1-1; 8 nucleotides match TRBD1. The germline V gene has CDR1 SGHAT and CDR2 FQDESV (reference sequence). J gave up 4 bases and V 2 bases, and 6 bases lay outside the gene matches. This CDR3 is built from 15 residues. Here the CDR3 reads CASSLRGQGATEAFF. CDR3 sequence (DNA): TGTGCCAGCAGCTTAAGAGGACAGGGAGCCACTGAAGCTTTCTTT. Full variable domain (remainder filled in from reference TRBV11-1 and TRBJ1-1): EAEVAQSPRYKITEKSQAVAFWCDPISGHATLYWYRQILGQGPELLVQFQDESVVDDSQLPKDRFSAERLKGVDSTLKIQPAELGDSAMYLCASSLRGQGATEAFFGQGTRLTVV.

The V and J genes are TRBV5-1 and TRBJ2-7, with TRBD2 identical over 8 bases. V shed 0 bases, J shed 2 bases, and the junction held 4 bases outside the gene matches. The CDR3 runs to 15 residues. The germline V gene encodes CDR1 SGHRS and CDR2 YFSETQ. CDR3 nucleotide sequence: TGCGCCAGCAGCTTGGCCGGGGGGGAAGCCTACGAGCAGTACTTC. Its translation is CASSLAGGEAYEQYF.

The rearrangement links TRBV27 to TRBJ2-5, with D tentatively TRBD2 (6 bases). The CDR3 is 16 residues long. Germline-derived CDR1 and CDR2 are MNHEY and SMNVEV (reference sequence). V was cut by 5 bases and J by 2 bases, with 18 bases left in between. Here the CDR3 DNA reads TGTGCCAGCAGTCAGAATACGGGGGTCCGACAAGAGACCCAGTACTTC. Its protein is CASSQNTGVRQETQYF.

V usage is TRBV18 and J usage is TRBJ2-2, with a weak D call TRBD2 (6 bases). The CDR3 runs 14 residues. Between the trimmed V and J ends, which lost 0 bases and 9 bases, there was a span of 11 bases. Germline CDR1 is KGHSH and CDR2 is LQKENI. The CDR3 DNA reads TGTGCCAGCTCACCACCGTCCGGGAGCCGGGAGCTGTTTTTT. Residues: CASSPPSGSRELFF.

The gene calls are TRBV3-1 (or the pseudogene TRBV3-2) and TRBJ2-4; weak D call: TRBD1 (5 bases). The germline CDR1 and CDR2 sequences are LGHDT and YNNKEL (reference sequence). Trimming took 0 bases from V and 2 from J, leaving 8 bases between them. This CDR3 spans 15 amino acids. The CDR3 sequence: CASSQDRVTKNIQYF. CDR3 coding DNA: TGTGCCAGCAGCCAAGACAGGGTAACCAAAAACATTCAGTACTTC.

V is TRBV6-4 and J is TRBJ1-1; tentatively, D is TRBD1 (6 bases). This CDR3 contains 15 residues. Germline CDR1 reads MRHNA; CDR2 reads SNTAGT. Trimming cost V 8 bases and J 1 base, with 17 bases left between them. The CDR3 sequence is CASRTVAGGNTEAFF. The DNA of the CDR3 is TGTGCCAGCCGGACAGTTGCGGGGGGGAACACTGAAGCTTTCTTT.

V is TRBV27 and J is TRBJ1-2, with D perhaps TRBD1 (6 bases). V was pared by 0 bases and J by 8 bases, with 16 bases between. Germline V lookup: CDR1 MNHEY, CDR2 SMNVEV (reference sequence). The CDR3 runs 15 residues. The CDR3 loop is CASSLSGQLHEGYTF. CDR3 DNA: TGTGCCAGCAGTTTATCCGGACAGCTTCATGAGGGCTACACCTTC.

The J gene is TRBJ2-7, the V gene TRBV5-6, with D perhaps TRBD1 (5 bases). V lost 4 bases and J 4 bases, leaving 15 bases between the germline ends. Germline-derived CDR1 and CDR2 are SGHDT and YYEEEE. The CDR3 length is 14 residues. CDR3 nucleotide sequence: TGTGCCAGCAGCGTCCAGGGAACTCGGTACGAGCAGTACGTC. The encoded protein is CASSVQGTRYEQYV.

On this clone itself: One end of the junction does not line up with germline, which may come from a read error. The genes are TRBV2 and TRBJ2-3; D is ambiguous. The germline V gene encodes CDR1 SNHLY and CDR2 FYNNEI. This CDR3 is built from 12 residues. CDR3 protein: CASSDNTNTQYF. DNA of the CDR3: TGTGCCAGCAGTGACAACACAAATACGCAGTATTTT.

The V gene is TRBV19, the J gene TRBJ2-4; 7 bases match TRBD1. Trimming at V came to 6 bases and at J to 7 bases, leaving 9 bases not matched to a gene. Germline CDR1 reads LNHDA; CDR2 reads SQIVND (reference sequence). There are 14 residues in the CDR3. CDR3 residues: CASRSPTGANIQYF. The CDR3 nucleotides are TGTGCCAGTAGATCTCCCACAGGGGCCAACATTCAGTACTTC.

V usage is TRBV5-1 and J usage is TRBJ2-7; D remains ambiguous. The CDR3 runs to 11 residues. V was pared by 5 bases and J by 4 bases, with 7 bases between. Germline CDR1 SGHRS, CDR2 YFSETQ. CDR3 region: CASRRQYEQYF. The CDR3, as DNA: TGCGCCAGCAGGAGGCAGTACGAGCAGTACTTC.

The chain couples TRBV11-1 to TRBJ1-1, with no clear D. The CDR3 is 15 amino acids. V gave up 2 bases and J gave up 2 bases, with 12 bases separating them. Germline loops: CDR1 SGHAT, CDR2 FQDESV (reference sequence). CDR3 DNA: TGTGCCAGCAGCTTAACCCGACACGGTAACACTGAAGCTTTCTTT. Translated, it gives CASSLTRHGNTEAFF.

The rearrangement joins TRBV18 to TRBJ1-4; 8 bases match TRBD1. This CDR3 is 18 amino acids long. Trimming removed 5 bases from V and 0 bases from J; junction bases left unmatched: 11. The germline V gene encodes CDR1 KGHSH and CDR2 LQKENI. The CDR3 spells CASSFRQGTSATNEKLFF. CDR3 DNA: TGTGCCAGCTCATTTAGACAGGGGACGTCTGCAACTAATGAAAAACTGTTTTTT.

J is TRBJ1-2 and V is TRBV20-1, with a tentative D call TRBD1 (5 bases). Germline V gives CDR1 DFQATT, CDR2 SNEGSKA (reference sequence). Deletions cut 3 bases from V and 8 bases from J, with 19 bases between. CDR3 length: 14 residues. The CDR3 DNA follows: TGCAGTGCTAGTCAATTTTCGGGGGGAAAAGGCTACACCTTC. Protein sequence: CSASQFSGGKGYTF.

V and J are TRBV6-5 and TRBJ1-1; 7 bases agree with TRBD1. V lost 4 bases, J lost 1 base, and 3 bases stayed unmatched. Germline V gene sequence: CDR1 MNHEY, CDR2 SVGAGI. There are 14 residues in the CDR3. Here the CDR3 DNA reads TGTGCCAGCAGTTCCGGGACAGCGAACACTGAAGCTTTCTTT. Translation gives CASSSGTANTEAFF.

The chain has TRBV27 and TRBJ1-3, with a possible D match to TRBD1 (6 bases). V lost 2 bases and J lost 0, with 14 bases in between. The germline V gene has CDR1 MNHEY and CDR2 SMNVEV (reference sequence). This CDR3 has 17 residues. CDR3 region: CASSLKAGALSGNTIYF. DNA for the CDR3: TGTGCCAGCAGTTTAAAAGCAGGGGCGCTCTCTGGAAACACCATATATTTT.

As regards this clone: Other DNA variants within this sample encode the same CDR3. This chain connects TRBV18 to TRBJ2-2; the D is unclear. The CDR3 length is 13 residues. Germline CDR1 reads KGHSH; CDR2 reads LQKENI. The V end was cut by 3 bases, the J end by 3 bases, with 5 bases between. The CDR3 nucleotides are TGTGCCAGCTCACCTCGGGACACCGGGGAGCTGTTTTTT. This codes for CASSPRDTGELFF.

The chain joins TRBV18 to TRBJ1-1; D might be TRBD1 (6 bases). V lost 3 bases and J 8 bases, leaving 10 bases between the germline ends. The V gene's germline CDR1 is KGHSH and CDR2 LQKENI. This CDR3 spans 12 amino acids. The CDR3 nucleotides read TGTGCCAGCTCACCGATGGGGACAGAAGCTTTCTTT. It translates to CASSPMGTEAFF. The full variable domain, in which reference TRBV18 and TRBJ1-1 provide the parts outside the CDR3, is NAGVMQNPRHLVRRRGQEARLRCSPMKGHSHVYWYRQLPEEGLKFMVYLQKENIIDESGMPKERFSAEFPKEGPSILRIQQVVRGDSAAYFCASSPMGTEAFFGQGTRLTVV.

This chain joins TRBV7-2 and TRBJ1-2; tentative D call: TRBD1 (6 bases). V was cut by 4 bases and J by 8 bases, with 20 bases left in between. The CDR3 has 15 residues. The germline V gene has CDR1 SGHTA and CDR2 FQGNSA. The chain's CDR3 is CASSYYSGGAGGYTF. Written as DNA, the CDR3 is TGTGCCAGCAGCTATTATAGTGGGGGGGCGGGCGGCTACACCTTC.

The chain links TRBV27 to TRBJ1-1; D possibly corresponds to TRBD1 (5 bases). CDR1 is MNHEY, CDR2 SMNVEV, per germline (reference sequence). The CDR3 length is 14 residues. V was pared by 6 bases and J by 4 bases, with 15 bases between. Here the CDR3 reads CASSLQGWVTEAFF. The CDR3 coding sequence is TGTGCCAGCAGCCTCCAGGGTTGGGTCACTGAAGCTTTCTTT.

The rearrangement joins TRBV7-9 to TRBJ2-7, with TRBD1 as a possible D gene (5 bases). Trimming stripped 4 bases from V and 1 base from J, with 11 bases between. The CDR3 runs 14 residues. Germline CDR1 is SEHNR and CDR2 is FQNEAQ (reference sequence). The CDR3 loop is CASSSTEESYEQYF. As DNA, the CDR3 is TGTGCCAGCAGCTCGACAGAAGAATCCTACGAGCAGTACTTC.

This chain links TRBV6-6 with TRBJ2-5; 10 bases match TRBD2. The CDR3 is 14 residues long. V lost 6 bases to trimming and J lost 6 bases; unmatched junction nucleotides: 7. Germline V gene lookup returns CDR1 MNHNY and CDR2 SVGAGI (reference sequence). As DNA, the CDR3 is TGTGCCAGCAGCTCGAGCGGGAGGGCCAAGACCCAGTACTTC. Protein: CASSSSGRAKTQYF.

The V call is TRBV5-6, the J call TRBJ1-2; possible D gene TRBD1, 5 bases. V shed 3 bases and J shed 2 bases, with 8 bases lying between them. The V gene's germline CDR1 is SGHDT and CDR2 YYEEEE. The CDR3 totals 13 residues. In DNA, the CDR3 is TGTGCCAGCAGCTGGGGGGAGAACTATGGCTACACCTTC. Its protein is CASSWGENYGYTF.

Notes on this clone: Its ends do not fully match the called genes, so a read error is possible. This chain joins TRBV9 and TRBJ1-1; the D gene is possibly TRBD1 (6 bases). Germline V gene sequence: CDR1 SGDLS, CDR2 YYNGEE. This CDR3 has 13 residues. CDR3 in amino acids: CASSAQGNPEAFF. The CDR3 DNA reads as TGTGCCAGCAGCGCTCAGGGGAACCCTGAAGCTTTCTTT.

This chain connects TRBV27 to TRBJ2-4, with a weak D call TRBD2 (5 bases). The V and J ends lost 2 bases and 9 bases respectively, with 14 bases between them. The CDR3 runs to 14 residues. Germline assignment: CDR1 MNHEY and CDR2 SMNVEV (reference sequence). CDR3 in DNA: TGTGCCAGCAGTTTAATGAGGGAACGAGGCATTCAGTACTTC. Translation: CASSLMRERGIQYF.